This T cell receptor beta chain was observed in a study of technical replicates of blood from several donors. The V end was cut by 6 bases, the J end by 4 bases, with 16 bases between. The CDR3 runs to 15 residues. Germline V gives CDR1 SNHLY, CDR2 FYNNEI. Sequenced by immunoSEQ multiplex PCR; TCRdb stores in-frame clones only, minus some. The sample consists of approximately 94,000 clones, around 96% of them appearing once. The TCR was taken from a human donor in good health. The chain is built from TRBV2 and TRBJ2-4, with a tentative D call TRBD2 (5 bases). The sample taken for sequencing was T cells isolated from PBMCs. CDR3 bases: TGTGCCAGCAGCTTGTTACCTGAGGGAAAAAACATTCAGTACTTC. Its protein is CASSLLPEGKNIQYF.